The clone carrying this T cell receptor beta chain was recorded only once. Its target is not known. This may arise from a read error, as a much more abundant clone is one base away. The entry originates in a study of blood T cells in healthy people across ages. At the level of the study: Through template switching, about one barcoded beta molecule was captured per two T cells, as measured in model experiments.

Every donor gave roughly 9.6 milliliters of peripheral blood. Broader study findings: In older individuals, TCR beta diversity per million T cells was lower, falling roughly linearly with age. Long-lived donors had more naive CD4+ cells and higher diversity than aged donors.

There are 15 residues in the CDR3. Germline V gene sequence: CDR1 DFQATT, CDR2 SNEGSKA (reference sequence). Then a second PCR, running about 6 to 12 cycles, was carried out with a sample-barcoded 5' primer and a J-beta primer mix. TCRdb analysed the 5' RACE reads with MiXCR anew, one entry per CDR3 protein. This sample has 650,000 to 1,000,000 distinct CDR3 sequences, with under 40% found just once. The sequenced material came from blood. The TCR was taken from a man aged 18 to 29 in good health. The chain combines TRBV20-1 with TRBJ2-1; 10 bases align to TRBD2. The DNA end is more similar to TRBJ2-7, so the J call may be wrong. The CDR3: CSAISGGSSYNEQYF. The CDR3, as DNA: TGCAGTGCCATTAGCGGGGGGAGCTCCTACAATGAGCAGTACTTC.